The present entry profiles one T cell receptor (beta chain) with its context. The assay was immunoSEQ multiplex PCR, and TCRdb's table has in-frame clones only and misses some. Seen here are around 110,000 clones, about 82% observed once, and the top ten hold 6% to 6.5%. This sample was taken from a study of blood T cell repertoires in COVID-19. There are 14 residues in the CDR3. Between the trimmed V and J ends, which lost 2 bases and 1 base, there was a span of 7 bases. Germline CDR1 reads SGHKS; CDR2 reads YYEKEE (reference sequence). The chain recombines TRBV5-5 with TRBJ2-1; D call uncertain. The specimen sequenced was peripheral blood. This sequence originates from an elderly man with COVID-19, enrolled during active disease. The CDR3: CASSFGDSYNEQFF. In DNA form, the CDR3 reads TGTGCCAGCAGCTTCGGTGATTCCTACAATGAGCAGTTCTTC.